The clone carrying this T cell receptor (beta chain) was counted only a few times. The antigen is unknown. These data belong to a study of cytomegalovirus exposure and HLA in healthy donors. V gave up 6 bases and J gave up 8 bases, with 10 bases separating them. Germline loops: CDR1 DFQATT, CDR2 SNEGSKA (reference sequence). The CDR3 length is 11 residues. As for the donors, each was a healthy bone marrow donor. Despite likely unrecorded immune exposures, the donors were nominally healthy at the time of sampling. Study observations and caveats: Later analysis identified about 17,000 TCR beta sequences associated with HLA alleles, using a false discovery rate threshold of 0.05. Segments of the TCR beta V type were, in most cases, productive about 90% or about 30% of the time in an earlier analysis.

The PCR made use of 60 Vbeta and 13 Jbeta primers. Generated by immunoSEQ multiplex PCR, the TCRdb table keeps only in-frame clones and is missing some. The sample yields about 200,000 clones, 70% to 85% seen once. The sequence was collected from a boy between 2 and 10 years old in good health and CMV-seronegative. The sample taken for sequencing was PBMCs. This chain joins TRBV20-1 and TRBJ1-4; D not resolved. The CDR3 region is CSASGSEKLFF. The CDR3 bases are TGCAGTGCCTCCGGGTCAGAAAAACTGTTTTTT.